This T cell receptor beta chain comes out of a study of CD8+ T cells in alopecia areata. Background on the study: Tofacitinib therapy took 6 to 18 months; 6 months off drug came after.

This CDR3 has 13 residues. CDR1 is SQVTM and CDR2 is ANQGSEA in the germline V gene. V dropped 7 bases and J dropped 2 bases, with 12 bases sitting between them. Described treatment: oral pan-JAK inhibitor, 5-10 mg twice daily. Punch biopsies of lesional scalp, plus peripheral blood, were taken from alopecia areata patients. Investigators isolated RNA and reverse transcribed it into cDNA to act as the sequencing template. Produced via immunoSEQ multiplex PCR; TCRdb's table is partial and in-frame only. The sample carries around 190,000 clones, 45% to 65% recorded once. The clonotype originates from a human donor with alopecia areata. The sample consisted of CD4+ T cells sorted from blood, taken at week 4, from a patient treated with tofacitinib. The chain is built from TRBV29-1 and TRBJ1-3; weak D call: TRBD1 (5 bases). CDR3: CSAPLGAGNTIYF. For the CDR3, the DNA is TGCAGCGCCCCATTGGGGGCTGGAAACACCATATATTTT.